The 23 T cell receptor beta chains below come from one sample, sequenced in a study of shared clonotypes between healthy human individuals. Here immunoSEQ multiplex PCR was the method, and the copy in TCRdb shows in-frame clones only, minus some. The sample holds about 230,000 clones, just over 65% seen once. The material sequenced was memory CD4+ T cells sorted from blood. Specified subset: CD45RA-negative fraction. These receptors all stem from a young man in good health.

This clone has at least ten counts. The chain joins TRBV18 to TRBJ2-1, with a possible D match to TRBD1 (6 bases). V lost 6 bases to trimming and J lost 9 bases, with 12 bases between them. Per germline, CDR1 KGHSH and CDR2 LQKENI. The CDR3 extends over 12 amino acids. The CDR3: CASSKGGTEQFF. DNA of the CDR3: TGTGCCAGCTCCAAAGGGGGAACTGAGCAGTTCTTC.

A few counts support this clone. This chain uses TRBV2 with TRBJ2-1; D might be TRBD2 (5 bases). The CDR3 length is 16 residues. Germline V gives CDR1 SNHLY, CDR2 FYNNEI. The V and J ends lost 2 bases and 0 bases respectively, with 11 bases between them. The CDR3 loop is CASSERGASSYNEQFF. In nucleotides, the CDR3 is TGTGCCAGCAGTGAACGGGGTGCTAGCTCCTACAATGAGCAGTTCTTC.

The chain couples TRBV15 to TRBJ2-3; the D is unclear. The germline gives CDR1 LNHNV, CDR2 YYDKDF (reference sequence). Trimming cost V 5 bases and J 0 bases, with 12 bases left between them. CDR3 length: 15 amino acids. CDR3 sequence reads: CATSGQAPSTDTQYF. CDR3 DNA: TGTGCCACCAGCGGGCAAGCGCCTAGCACAGATACGCAGTATTTT.

CDR3 protein: CASSSRAGEETQYF. CDR3 sequence (DNA): TGTGCCAGCAGCTCCAGGGCCGGAGAAGAGACCCAGTACTTC. This rearrangement joins TRBV7-9 to TRBJ2-5; D is perhaps TRBD1 (5 bases). V was trimmed by 4 bases and J by 3 bases, leaving 12 bases between them. The CDR3 is 14 residues long. CDR1 SEHNR and CDR2 FQNEAQ come from the germline V gene (reference sequence).

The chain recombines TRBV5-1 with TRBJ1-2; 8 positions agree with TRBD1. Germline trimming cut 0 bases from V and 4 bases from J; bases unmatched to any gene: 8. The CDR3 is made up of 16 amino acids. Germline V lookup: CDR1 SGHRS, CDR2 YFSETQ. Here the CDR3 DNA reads TGCGCCAGCAGCTTGGCTGGACAGGGTCTAATCTATGGCTACACCTTC. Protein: CASSLAGQGLIYGYTF.

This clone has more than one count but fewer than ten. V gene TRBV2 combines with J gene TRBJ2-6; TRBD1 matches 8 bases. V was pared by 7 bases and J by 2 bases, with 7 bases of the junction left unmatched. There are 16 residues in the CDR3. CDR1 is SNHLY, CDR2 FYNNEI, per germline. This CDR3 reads CASTWDRTPGANVLTF. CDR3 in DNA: TGTGCCAGCACTTGGGACAGGACTCCTGGGGCCAACGTCCTGACTTTC.

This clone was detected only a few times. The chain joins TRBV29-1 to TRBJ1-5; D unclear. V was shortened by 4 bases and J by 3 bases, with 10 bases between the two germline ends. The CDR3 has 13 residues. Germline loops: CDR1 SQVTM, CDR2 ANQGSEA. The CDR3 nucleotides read TGCAGCGTTGTTGTGCAGGTCAATCAGCCCCAGCATTTT. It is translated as CSVVVQVNQPQHF.

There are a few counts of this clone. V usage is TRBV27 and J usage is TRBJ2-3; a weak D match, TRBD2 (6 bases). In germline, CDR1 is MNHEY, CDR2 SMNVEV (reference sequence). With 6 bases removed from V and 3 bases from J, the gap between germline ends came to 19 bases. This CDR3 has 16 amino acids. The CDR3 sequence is CASRPIPGLRTDTQYF. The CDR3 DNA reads TGTGCCAGCAGACCCATTCCGGGACTCCGGACAGATACGCAGTATTTT.

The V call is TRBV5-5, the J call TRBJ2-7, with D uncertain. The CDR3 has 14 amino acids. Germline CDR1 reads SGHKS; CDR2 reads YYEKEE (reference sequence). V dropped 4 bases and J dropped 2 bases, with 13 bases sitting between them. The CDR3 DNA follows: TGTGCCAGCAGCCCACCCAATCCCCCCTACGAGCAGTACTTC. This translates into CASSPPNPPYEQYF.

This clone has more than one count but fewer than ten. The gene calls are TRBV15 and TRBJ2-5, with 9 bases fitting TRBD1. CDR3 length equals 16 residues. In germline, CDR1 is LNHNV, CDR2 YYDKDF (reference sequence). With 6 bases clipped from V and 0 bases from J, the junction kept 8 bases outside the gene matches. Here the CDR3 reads CATSAMGQGYQETQYF. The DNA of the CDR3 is TGTGCCACCAGTGCCATGGGACAGGGATACCAAGAGACCCAGTACTTC.

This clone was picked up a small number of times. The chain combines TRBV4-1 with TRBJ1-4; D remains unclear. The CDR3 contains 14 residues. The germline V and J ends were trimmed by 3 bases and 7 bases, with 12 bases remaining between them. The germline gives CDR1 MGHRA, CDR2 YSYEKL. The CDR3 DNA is TGCGCCAGCAGCCATTTCCAGGCCAGTGAAAAACTGTTTTTT. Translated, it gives CASSHFQASEKLFF.

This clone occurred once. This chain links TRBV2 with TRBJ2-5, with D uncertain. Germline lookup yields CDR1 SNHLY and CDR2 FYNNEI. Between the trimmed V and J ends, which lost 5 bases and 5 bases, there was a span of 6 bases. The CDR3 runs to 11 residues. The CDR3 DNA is TGTGCCAGCAGTCCCCAGGAGACCCAGTACTTC. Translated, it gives CASSPQETQYF.

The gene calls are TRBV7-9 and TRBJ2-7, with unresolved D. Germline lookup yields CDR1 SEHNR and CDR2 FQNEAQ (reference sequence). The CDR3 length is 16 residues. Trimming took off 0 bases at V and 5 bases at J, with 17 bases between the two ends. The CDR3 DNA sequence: TGTGCCAGCAGCTTAGCCCCCGCGACGGGTTGGGACGAGCAGTACTTC. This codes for CASSLAPATGWDEQYF.

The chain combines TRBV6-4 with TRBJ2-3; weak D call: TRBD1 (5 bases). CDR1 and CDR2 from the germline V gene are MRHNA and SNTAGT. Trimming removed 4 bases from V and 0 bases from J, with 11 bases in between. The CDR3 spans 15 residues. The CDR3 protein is CASSVDGHSTDTQYF. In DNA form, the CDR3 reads TGTGCCAGCAGTGTAGACGGACATAGCACAGATACGCAGTATTTT.

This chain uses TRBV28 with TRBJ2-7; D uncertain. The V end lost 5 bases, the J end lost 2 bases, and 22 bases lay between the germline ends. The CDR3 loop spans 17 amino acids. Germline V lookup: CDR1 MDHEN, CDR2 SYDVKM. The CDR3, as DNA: TGTGCCAGCAGTGTAACCCCTTTCAAACGGAGACCCTACGAGCAGTACTTC. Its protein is CASSVTPFKRRPYEQYF.

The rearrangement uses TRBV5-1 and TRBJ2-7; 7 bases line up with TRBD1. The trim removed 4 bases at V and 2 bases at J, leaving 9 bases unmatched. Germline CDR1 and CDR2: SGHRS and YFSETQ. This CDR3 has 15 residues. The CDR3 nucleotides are TGCGCCAGCAGCCAGACAGGGCTTCGCACCTACGAGCAGTACTTC. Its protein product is CASSQTGLRTYEQYF.

The CDR3 DNA reads as TGTGCCAGCAGCTTATTCGGGACTGCTGATTGGTACGAGCAGTACTTC. This codes for CASSLFGTADWYEQYF. This chain links TRBV7-2 with TRBJ2-7; a possible D gene is TRBD2 (6 bases). Trimming removed 2 bases from V and 4 bases from J, with 18 bases in between. The CDR3 sequence is 16 residues long. From germline, CDR1 is SGHTA and CDR2 FQGNSA.

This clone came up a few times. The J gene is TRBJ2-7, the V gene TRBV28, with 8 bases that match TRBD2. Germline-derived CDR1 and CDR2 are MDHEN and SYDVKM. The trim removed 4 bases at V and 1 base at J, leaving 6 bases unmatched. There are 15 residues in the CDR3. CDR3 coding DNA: TGTGCCAGCAGTTCCAGCGGGAGAGGTTCCTACGAGCAGTACTTC. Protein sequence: CASSSSGRGSYEQYF.

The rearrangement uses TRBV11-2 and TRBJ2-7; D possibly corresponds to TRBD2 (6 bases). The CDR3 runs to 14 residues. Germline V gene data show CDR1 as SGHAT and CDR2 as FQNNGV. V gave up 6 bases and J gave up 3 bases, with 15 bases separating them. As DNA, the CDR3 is TGTGCCAGCAGTCAGTCGCGGGACGTCTACGAGCAGTACTTC. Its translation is CASSQSRDVYEQYF.

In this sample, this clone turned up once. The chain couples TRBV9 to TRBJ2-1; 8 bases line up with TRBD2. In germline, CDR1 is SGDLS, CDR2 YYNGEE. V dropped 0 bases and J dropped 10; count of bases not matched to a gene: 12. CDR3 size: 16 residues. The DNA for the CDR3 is TGTGCCAGCAGCGTAGGTTTTCGGGGGGGTGATTCGGAGCAGTTCTTC. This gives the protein CASSVGFRGGDSEQFF.

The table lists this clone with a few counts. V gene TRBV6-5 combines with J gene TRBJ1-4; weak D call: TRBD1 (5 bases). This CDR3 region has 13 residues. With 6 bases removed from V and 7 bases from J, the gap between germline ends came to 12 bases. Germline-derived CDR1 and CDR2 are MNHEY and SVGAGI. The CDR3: CASSRGDLEKLFF. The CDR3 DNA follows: TGTGCCAGCAGCCGTGGGGACCTTGAAAAACTGTTTTTT.

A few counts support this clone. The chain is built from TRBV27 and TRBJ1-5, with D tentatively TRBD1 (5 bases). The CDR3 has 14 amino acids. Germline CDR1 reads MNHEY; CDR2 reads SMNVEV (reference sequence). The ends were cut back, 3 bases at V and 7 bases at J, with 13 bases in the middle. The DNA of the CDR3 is TGTGCCAGCAGTTTCGGCAGGGAGAGGCAGCCCCAGCATTTT. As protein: CASSFGRERQPQHF.

The CDR3 coding sequence is TGTGCCAGCTCACCACCGAGAGGTGCAGGGGGCATGGTTACTGAAGCTTTCTTT. Translated: CASSPPRGAGGMVTEAFF. The V and J genes are TRBV18 and TRBJ1-1, with 8 bases matching TRBD1. This CDR3 contains 18 residues. The V gene's germline CDR1 is KGHSH and CDR2 LQKENI. V lost 0 bases and J lost 5; bases outside the gene matches: 14.